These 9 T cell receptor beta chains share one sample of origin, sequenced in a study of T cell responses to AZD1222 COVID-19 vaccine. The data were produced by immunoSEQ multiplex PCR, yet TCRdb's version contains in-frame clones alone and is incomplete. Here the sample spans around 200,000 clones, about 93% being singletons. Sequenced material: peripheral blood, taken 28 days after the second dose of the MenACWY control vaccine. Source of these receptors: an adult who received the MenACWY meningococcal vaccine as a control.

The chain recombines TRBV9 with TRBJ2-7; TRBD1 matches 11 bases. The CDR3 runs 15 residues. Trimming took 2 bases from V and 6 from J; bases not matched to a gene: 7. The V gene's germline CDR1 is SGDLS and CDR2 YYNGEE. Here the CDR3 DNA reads TGTGCCAGCAGCGTTTCCCCGGGACAGGGGGGCGAGCAGTACTTC. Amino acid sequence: CASSVSPGQGGEQYF.

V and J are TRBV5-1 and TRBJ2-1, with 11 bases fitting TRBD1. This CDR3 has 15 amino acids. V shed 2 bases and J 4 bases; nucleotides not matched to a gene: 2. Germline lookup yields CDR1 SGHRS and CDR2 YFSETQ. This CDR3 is CASSFGTGGYNEQFF. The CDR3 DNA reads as TGCGCCAGCAGCTTTGGGACAGGGGGTTACAATGAGCAGTTCTTC.

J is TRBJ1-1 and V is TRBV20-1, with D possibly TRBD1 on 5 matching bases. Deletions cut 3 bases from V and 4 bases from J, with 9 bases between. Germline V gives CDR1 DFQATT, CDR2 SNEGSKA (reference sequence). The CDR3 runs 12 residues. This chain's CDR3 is CSASTGATEAFF. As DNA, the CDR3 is TGCAGTGCTAGTACTGGGGCCACTGAAGCTTTCTTT.

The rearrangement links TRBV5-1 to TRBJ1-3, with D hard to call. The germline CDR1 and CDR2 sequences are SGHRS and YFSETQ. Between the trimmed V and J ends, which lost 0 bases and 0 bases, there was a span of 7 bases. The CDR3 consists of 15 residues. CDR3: CASSLAGDSGNTIYF. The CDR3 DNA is TGCGCCAGCAGCTTGGCCGGAGACTCTGGAAACACCATATATTTT.

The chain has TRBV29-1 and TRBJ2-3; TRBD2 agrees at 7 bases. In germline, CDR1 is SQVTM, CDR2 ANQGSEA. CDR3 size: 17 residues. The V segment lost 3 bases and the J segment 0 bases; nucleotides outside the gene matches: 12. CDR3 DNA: TGCAGCGTTGAGGGGCTAGCGGATACGACTAGCACAGATACGCAGTATTTT. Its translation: CSVEGLADTTSTDTQYF.

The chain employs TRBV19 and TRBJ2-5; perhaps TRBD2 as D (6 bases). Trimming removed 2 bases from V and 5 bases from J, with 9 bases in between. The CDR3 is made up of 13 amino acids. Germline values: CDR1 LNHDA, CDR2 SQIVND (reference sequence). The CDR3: CASSIRTIETQYF. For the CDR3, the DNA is TGTGCCAGTAGTATAAGGACTATCGAGACCCAGTACTTC.

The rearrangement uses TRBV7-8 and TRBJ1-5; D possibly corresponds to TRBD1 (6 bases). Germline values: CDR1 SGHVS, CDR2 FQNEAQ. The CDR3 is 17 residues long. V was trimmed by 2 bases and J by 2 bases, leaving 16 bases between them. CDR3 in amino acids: CASSLNPRGGRNQPQHF. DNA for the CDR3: TGTGCCAGCAGCTTAAATCCCCGGGGGGGCCGCAATCAGCCCCAGCATTTT.

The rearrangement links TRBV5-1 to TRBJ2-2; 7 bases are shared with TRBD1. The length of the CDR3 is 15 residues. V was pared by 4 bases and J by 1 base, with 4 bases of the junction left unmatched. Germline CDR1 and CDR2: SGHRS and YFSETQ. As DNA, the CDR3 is TGCGCCAGCAGCACCGGGACAGTGAACACCGGGGAGCTGTTTTTT. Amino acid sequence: CASSTGTVNTGELFF.

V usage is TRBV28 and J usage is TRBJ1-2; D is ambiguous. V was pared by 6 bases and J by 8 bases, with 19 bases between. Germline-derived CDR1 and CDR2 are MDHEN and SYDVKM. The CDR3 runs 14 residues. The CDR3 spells CASSTLVGVMGYTF. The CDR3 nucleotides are TGTGCCAGCAGCACCTTGGTCGGGGTTATGGGCTACACCTTC.